The clone carrying this TCR beta chain was seen just once. The data stem from a study of T cell changes during pregnancy in multiple sclerosis. The germline CDR1 and CDR2 sequences are SGHAT and FQNNGV. V shed 0 bases, J shed 3 bases, and the junction held 7 bases outside the gene matches. This CDR3 has 18 amino acids. Sequencing used immunoSEQ multiplex PCR; TCRdb keeps in-frame clones, though not all of them. The data hold 25,000 to 30,000 clones, with over 65% observed a single time. This specimen was CD8+ T cells from peripheral blood mononuclear cells, taken after pregnancy. This sequence joins TRBV11-2 and TRBJ2-2; 10 bases are shared with TRBD1. The sequence was obtained from a female donor with multiple sclerosis, enrolled in a pregnancy study. As DNA, the CDR3 is TGTGCCAGCAGCTTAGATCTTTCCGGGACAGGGGACACCGGGGAGCTGTTTTTT. Encoded protein: CASSLDLSGTGDTGELFF.